The clone carrying this T cell receptor (beta chain) came up many times. Its antigen is not known. TCR beta CDR3 region amplification was performed from RNA transcripts. The HTBI primer set was used in a first-round RT-PCR of the TCR CDR3. In TCRdb, the multiplex PCR reads were re-called with MiXCR into one record per CDR3 protein. The sample has approximately 510,000 distinct CDR3 sequences, around 20% seen once. This specimen comes from a study of T cells in Graves' hyperthyroidism and ophthalmopathy. Study observations and caveats: Blood held most thyroid clonotypes expanded above 0.001 frequency.

V lost 1 base and J lost 0, with 15 bases in between. The CDR3 runs to 17 residues. CDR1 and CDR2 from the germline V gene are MNHEY and SVGAGI. The sample consisted of blood. The chain has TRBV6-5 and TRBJ1-1; the D is unclear. The source of this sequence is a man younger than 30 with Graves' hyperthyroidism. CDR3 protein: CASSYYPSRGLNTEAFF. The DNA for the CDR3 is TGTGCCAGCAGTTACTACCCTTCCCGGGGTTTGAACACTGAAGCTTTCTTT.